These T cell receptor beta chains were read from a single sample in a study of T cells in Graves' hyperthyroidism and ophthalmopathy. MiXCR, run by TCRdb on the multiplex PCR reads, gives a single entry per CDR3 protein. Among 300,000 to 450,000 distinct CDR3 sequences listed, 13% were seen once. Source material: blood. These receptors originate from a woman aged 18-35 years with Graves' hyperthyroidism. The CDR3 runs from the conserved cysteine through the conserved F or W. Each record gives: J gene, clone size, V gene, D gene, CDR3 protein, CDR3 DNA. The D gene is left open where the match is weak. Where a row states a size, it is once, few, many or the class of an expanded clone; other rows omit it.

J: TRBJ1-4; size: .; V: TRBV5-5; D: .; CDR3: CASSSRVWPTNEKLFF; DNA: TGTGCCAGCAGCTCACGGGTGTGGCCAACTAATGAAAAACTGTTTTTT
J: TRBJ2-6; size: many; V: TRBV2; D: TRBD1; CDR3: CASKDREATGANVLTF; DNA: TGTGCCAGCAAGGACAGGGAGGCAACTGGGGCCAACGTCCTGACTTTC
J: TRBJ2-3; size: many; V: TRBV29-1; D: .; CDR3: CSVDSRADTQYF; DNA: TGCAGCGTTGATTCCAGGGCAGATACGCAGTATTTT
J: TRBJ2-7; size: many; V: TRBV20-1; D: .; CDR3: CSAREAGLYEQYF; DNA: TGCAGTGCTAGAGAGGCAGGACTCTACGAGCAGTACTTC
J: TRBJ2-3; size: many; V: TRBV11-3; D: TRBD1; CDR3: CASSSTGGPTDTQYF; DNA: TGTGCCAGCAGCTCTACAGGGGGACCGACAGATACGCAGTATTTT
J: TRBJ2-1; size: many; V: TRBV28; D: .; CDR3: CASSFDGLNEQFF; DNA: TGTGCCAGCAGTTTTGACGGACTGAATGAGCAGTTCTTC
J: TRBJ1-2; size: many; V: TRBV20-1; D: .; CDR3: CSAREPPLYGYTF; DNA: TGCAGTGCTAGAGAGCCGCCTCTCTATGGCTACACCTTC
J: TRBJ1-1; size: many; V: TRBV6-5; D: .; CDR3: CASSYGRASTAFF; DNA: TGTGCCAGCAGTTATGGCAGGGCAAGTACGGCTTTCTTT
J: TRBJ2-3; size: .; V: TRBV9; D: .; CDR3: CASSVGIQGRAADTQYF; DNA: TGTGCCAGCAGCGTAGGGATCCAGGGCCGGGCGGCAGATACGCAGTATTTT
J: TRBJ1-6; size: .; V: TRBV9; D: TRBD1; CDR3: CASSVETGVSSYNSPLHF; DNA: TGTGCCAGCAGCGTAGAAACAGGGGTGAGCTCCTATAATTCACCCCTCCACTTT
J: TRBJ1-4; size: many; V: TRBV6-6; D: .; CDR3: CASSYFRGGKLFF; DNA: TGTGCCAGCAGTTACTTCCGAGGGGGAAAACTGTTTTTT
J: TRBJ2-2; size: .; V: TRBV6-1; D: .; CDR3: CASSHGRDTGELFF; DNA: TGTGCCAGCAGTCACGGACGGGACACCGGGGAGCTGTTTTTT
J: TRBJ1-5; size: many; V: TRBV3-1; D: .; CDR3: CASSQDRGANQPQHF; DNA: TGTGCCAGCAGCCAAGATCGGGGGGCAAATCAGCCCCAGCATTTT
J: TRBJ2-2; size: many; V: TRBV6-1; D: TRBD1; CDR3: CASSWDRMNTGELFF; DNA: TGTGCCAGCAGTTGGGACAGGATGAACACCGGGGAGCTGTTTTTT
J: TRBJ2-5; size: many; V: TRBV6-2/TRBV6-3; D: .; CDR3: CASTAWETQYF; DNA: TGTGCCAGTACGGCGTGGGAGACCCAGTACTTC
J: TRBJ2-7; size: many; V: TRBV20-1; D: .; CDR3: CSASFGIGVSYEQYF; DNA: TGCAGTGCTAGTTTTGGGATCGGGGTCTCCTACGAGCAGTACTTC
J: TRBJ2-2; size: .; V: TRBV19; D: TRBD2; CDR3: CASTRWPSGSLWDTGELFF; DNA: TGTGCCAGTACCCGATGGCCTAGCGGGAGTTTGTGGGACACCGGGGAGCTGTTTTTT
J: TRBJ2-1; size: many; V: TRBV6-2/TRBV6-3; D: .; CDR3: CASMAGFSYNEQFF; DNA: TGTGCCAGCATGGCGGGATTCTCCTACAATGAGCAGTTCTTC
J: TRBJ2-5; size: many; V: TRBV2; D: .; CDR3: CASSVGRQETQYF; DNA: TGTGCCAGCAGTGTGGGGCGGCAAGAGACCCAGTACTTC
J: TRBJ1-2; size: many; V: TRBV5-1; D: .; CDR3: CASSSGRRGYTF; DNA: TGCGCCAGCAGCTCAGGCCGAAGGGGCTACACCTTC
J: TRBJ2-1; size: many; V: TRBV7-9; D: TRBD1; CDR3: CASSFGTGLNEQFF; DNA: TGTGCCAGCAGCTTCGGGACAGGGTTAAATGAGCAGTTCTTC
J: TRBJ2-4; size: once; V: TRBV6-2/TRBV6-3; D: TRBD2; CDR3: CASSLGRERGGSYAKNIQYF; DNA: TGTGCCAGCAGTTTGGGGAGGGAGCGGGGGGGATCTTACGCCAAAAACATTCAGTACTTC
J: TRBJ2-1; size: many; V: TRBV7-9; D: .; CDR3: CASSLGGGEQFF; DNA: TGTGCCAGCAGCTTAGGAGGAGGTGAGCAGTTCTTC
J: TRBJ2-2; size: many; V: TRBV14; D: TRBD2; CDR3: CASSQAFLAGRTGELFF; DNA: TGTGCCAGCAGCCAAGCGTTCCTAGCGGGAAGAACCGGGGAGCTGTTTTTT
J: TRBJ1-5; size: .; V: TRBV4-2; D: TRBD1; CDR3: CASSSSGTENQPQHF; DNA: TGTGCCAGCAGTTCCTCCGGGACAGAGAATCAGCCCCAGCATTTT
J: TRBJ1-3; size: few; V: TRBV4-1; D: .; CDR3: CASSRLNGNTIYF; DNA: TGCGCCAGCAGCCGCCTGAACGGAAACACCATATATTTT
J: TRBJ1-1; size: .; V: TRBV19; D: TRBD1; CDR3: CASSPWTGGETEAFF; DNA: TGTGCCAGTAGTCCTTGGACAGGGGGAGAAACTGAAGCTTTCTTT
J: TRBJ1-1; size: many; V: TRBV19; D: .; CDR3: CASRRQLEAFF; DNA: TGTGCCAGTAGGAGACAGCTTGAAGCTTTCTTT
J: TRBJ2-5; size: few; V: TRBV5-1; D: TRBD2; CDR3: CATTSGGTGETQYF; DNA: TGCGCCACGACTAGCGGGGGAACTGGAGAGACCCAGTACTTC
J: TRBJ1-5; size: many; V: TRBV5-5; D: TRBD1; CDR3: CASSGGTGAVNQPQHF; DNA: TGTGCCAGCAGCGGCGGGACAGGGGCTGTCAATCAGCCCCAGCATTTT
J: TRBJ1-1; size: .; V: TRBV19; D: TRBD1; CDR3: CASSMRGQVPTEAFF; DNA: TGTGCCAGTAGTATGAGAGGACAGGTGCCCACTGAAGCTTTCTTT
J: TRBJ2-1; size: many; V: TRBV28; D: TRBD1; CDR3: CASSTGTEYNEQFF; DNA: TGTGCCAGCAGTACCGGGACAGAATACAATGAGCAGTTCTTC
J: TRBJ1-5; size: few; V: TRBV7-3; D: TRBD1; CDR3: CASSLDRGLSFQPQHF; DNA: TGTGCCAGCAGCTTAGACAGGGGGCTGTCGTTTCAGCCCCAGCATTTT
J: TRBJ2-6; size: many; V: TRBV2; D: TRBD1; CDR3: CASSGDRVGTF; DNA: TGTGCCAGCAGTGGAGACAGGGTCGGGACTTTC
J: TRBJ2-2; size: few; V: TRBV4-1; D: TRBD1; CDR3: CASTQPKGGRELFF; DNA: TGCGCCAGCACCCAACCTAAAGGGGGCAGGGAGCTGTTTTTT
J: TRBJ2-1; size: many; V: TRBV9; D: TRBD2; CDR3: CASSAGLAEHNEQFF; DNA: TGTGCCAGCAGCGCCGGACTAGCGGAGCACAATGAGCAGTTCTTC
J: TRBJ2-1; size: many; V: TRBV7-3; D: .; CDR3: CASSSTSYNEQFF; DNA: TGTGCCAGCAGCTCTACCTCCTACAATGAGCAGTTCTTC
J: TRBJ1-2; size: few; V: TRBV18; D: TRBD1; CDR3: CASSPEDRGYYGYTF; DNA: TGTGCCAGCTCACCCGAGGACAGGGGTTATTATGGCTACACCTTC
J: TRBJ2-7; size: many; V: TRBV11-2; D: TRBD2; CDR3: CASSSVGLAGLLEQYF; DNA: TGTGCCAGCAGCTCCGTAGGGCTAGCGGGATTACTCGAGCAGTACTTC
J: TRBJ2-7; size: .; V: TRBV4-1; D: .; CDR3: CASSRVSTARFYEQYF; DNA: TGCGCCAGCAGCCGGGTCTCGACAGCGAGGTTCTACGAGCAGTACTTC
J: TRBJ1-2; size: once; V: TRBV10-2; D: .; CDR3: CASSPGRPSSSYTF; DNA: TGCGCCAGCAGCCCGGGACGGCCCTCATCAAGCTACACCTTC